A selection of T cell receptor beta chains follows, all from one sample in a study of T cells in Graves' hyperthyroidism and ophthalmopathy. Each CDR3 protein gets one entry after TCRdb re-called the multiplex PCR reads with MiXCR. The sample contains nearly 750,000 distinct CDR3 sequences, about a third of which appear only once. Sequenced sample: blood. These receptors were collected from a middle-aged woman with Graves' hyperthyroidism. CDR3s include the opening cysteine and the closing phenylalanine or tryptophan. Fields, in order: clone size, V gene, D gene, J gene, CDR3 protein, CDR3 DNA. The D gene is left open where the match is weak. Clone size is given for some rows only: seen once, a few or many times, or a class if the clone is expanded.

>many|TRBV4-3|.|TRBJ2-6
CASSQGVSGANVLTF
TGCGCCAGCAGCCAAGGCGTCTCTGGGGCCAACGTCCTGACTTTC
>many|TRBV11-2|.|TRBJ2-7
CASSPVGAGEQYF
TGTGCCAGCAGCCCTGTGGGGGCGGGGGAGCAGTACTTC
>.|TRBV20-1|.|TRBJ1-1
CSATDGMNTEAFF
TGCAGTGCGACGGACGGCATGAACACTGAAGCTTTCTTT
>many|TRBV10-3|.|TRBJ1-1
CAMAGPNTEAFF
TGTGCCATGGCGGGCCCGAACACTGAAGCTTTCTTT
>many|TRBV13|.|TRBJ1-1
CASSLANSNTEAFF
TGTGCCAGCAGCTTGGCCAATTCGAACACTGAAGCTTTCTTT
>.|TRBV24-1|.|TRBJ2-2
CATSFAGGPTGELFF
TGTGCCACCAGTTTCGCCGGGGGCCCCACCGGGGAGCTGTTTTTT
>.|TRBV27|.|TRBJ1-1
CASGNRARTNTEAFF
TGTGCCAGCGGTAACAGGGCTAGGACGAACACTGAAGCTTTCTTT
>many|TRBV10-3|.|TRBJ1-2
CAISDSNYGYTF
TGTGCCATCAGTGACAGCAACTATGGCTACACCTTC
>few|TRBV2|.|TRBJ2-6
CASMKGGPYSGANVLTF
TGTGCCAGCATGAAAGGCGGTCCTTACTCTGGGGCCAACGTCCTGACTTTC
>many|TRBV12-3/TRBV12-4|TRBD1|TRBJ1-4
CASTRGLEKLFF
TGTGCCAGCACGAGGGGGCTGGAAAAACTGTTTTTT
>many|TRBV7-2|.|TRBJ1-2
CASSLLGINYGYTF
TGTGCCAGCAGCTTATTAGGGATTAACTATGGCTACACCTTC
>many|TRBV10-3|.|TRBJ1-1
CAIPPRVRNTEAFF
TGTGCCATCCCACCCAGGGTCAGGAACACTGAAGCTTTCTTT
>few|TRBV7-8|TRBD1|TRBJ2-5
CASSSKAPSRGSYQETQYF
TGTGCCAGCAGCTCAAAGGCGCCTAGCAGGGGGTCGTACCAAGAGACCCAGTACTTC
>many|TRBV7-2|.|TRBJ1-5
CASSRGGSLRNQPQHF
TGTGCCAGCAGCCGCGGGGGTAGTCTTAGGAATCAGCCCCAGCATTTT
>.|TRBV4-3|TRBD1|TRBJ2-7
CASSQDRDRGYEQYF
TGCGCCAGCAGCCAAGATCGGGACAGGGGGTACGAGCAGTACTTC
>.|TRBV7-2|TRBD1|TRBJ2-3
CASSYRTGSTDTQYF
TGTGCCAGCAGCTATCGGACAGGGTCCACAGATACGCAGTATTTT
>few|TRBV20-1|TRBD1|TRBJ1-5
CSAISGTGQSNQPQHF
TGCAGTGCCATCTCCGGGACAGGGCAAAGCAATCAGCCCCAGCATTTT
>few|TRBV6-5|.|TRBJ2-2
CASSWEQGWAGELFF
TGTGCCAGCAGTTGGGAACAGGGATGGGCCGGGGAGCTGTTTTTT
>many|TRBV5-1|TRBD1|TRBJ1-2
CASSTGEGYGYTF
TGCGCCAGTTCGACAGGGGAAGGCTATGGCTACACCTTC
>.|TRBV6-5|TRBD1|TRBJ1-5
CASSSLTGVSNQPQHF
TGTGCCAGCAGTTCCCTCACAGGGGTTAGCAATCAGCCCCAGCATTTT
>many|TRBV19|.|TRBJ1-4
CASSGTGEKLFF
TGTGCCAGTAGCGGGACGGGAGAAAAACTGTTTTTT
>few|TRBV6-5|.|TRBJ1-3
CASSLHRSGGNTIYF
TGTGCCAGCAGTCTGCACAGGTCGGGAGGAAACACCATATATTTT
>.|TRBV7-9|.|TRBJ1-5
CARSFPGSNQPQHF
TGTGCCCGCAGCTTTCCGGGTAGCAATCAGCCCCAGCATTTT
>many|TRBV29-1|.|TRBJ1-5
CSVKWEGQPQHF
TGCAGCGTCAAATGGGAGGGTCAGCCCCAGCATTTT
>few|TRBV10-3|.|TRBJ1-6
CAISADGGSSALHF
TGTGCCATCAGTGCTGACGGAGGCTCTTCGGCCCTCCACTTT
>.|TRBV7-2|.|TRBJ1-3
CVSSLAWDGNTIYF
TGTGTCAGCAGCTTAGCTTGGGATGGAAACACCATATATTTT
>.|TRBV7-9|.|TRBJ2-3
CASSPPRGFGTDTQYF
TGTGCCAGCAGCCCCCCCCGGGGGTTTGGAACAGATACGCAGTATTTT
>few|TRBV12-3/TRBV12-4|TRBD2|TRBJ2-3
CASSSWTSGGTTDTQYF
TGTGCCAGCAGTTCCTGGACTAGCGGGGGGACCACAGATACGCAGTATTTT
>.|TRBV5-1|TRBD1|TRBJ2-3
CASSFGTVTDTQYF
TGCGCCAGCAGCTTCGGGACAGTCACAGATACGCAGTATTTT
>many|TRBV7-2|.|TRBJ2-1
CASSLVIRRAYNEQFF
TGTGCCAGCAGCTTAGTTATCCGGCGGGCCTACAATGAGCAGTTCTTC
>.|TRBV28|.|TRBJ1-1
CASNPPHTTEAFF
TGTGCCAGCAACCCCCCGCATACCACTGAAGCTTTCTTT
>.|TRBV7-2|.|TRBJ1-1
CASSLVQGRSSRTEAFF
TGTGCCAGCAGCTTAGTACAGGGAAGAAGCTCGAGAACTGAAGCTTTCTTT
>many|TRBV29-1|TRBD2|TRBJ2-5
CSVETSGRAGETQYF
TGCAGCGTTGAGACTAGCGGGAGGGCAGGGGAGACCCAGTACTTC
>many|TRBV15|.|TRBJ1-5
CATSSRGGNQPQHF
TGTGCCACCAGCAGTCGAGGGGGAAATCAGCCCCAGCATTTT
>.|TRBV27|.|TRBJ1-2
CASSSLPGGVNGYTF
TGTGCCAGCAGTTCCCTACCCGGAGGGGTGAATGGCTACACCTTC
>few|TRBV7-2|.|TRBJ2-2
CASRLSTNTGELFF
TGTGCCAGCAGGCTATCTACAAACACCGGGGAGCTGTTTTTT
>.|TRBV29-1|.|TRBJ1-4
CSVDAGEKLFF
TGCAGCGTTGACGCGGGAGAAAAACTGTTTTTT
>many|TRBV7-2|.|TRBJ1-2
CASSLSAHDLGYTF
TGTGCCAGCAGCTTAAGTGCGCACGATCTTGGCTACACCTTC
>.|TRBV12-5|.|TRBJ1-3
CASAPLREGENTIYF
TGTGCTAGTGCCCCGCTGAGGGAAGGCGAAAACACCATATATTTT
>many|TRBV20-1|.|TRBJ1-2
CSAAGYKGPNYGYTF
TGCAGTGCTGCAGGGTATAAGGGCCCTAACTATGGCTACACCTTC
>few|TRBV19|.|TRBJ1-1
CASSIGGRDTEAFF
TGTGCCAGTAGTATCGGGGGGAGGGACACTGAAGCTTTCTTT
>.|TRBV11-2|TRBD1|TRBJ2-2
CASSLRPGQGSAGELFF
TGTGCCAGCAGCTTACGTCCGGGACAGGGAAGTGCCGGGGAGCTGTTTTTT
>.|TRBV4-1|.|TRBJ1-2
CASSPRESSGYTF
TGCGCCAGCAGCCCCAGGGAAAGTAGTGGCTACACCTTC
>many|TRBV7-3|.|TRBJ1-1
CASSLGGPVLTEAFF
TGTGCCAGCAGCTTAGGTGGGCCTGTCCTCACTGAAGCTTTCTTT
>.|TRBV25-1|.|TRBJ1-3
CASSRTLDSLGNTIYF
TGTGCCAGCAGCCGGACCCTGGACAGCCTCGGAAACACCATATATTTT
>.|TRBV6-6|.|TRBJ1-5
CATPGGSNQPQHF
TGTGCCACGCCCGGGGGGAGCAATCAGCCCCAGCATTTT
>.|TRBV4-1|TRBD1|TRBJ1-2
CASSQVIGGGYTF
TGCGCCAGCAGCCAAGTCATAGGGGGCGGCTACACCTTC
>many|TRBV30|.|TRBJ2-7
CAWSVHYEQYF
TGTGCCTGGAGTGTACACTACGAGCAGTACTTC
>many|TRBV29-1|.|TRBJ2-2
CSVLYGTGELFF
TGCAGCGTTCTCTACGGAACCGGGGAGCTGTTTTTT
>.|TRBV11-2|.|TRBJ1-1
CASSLWPDSEAFF
TGTGCCAGCAGCCTCTGGCCCGACAGTGAAGCTTTCTTT
>few|TRBV5-1|.|TRBJ2-2
CASSIGTDPGELFF
TGCGCCAGCAGCATCGGGACGGACCCCGGGGAGCTGTTTTTT